There are many counts of the clone carrying this T cell receptor beta chain. TCRdb reanalysed the reads using MiXCR and keeps one entry per CDR3 protein. The sample has about 310,000 distinct CDR3 sequences, under 20% seen once. J lost 3 bases, V lost 1 base, and 5 bases had no gene match. The CDR3 is 15 amino acids. Germline-derived CDR1 and CDR2 are LGHNA and YSLEER. These data are taken from a study of T cell repertoires in cytomegalovirus infection. About the study: Signatures in public TCR beta sequences pointed to both CMV infection and matching HLA type.

The source is a human donor in good health (CMV status not recorded). Some clones in this sample may be carry-over from other donors' samples. Material: PBMCs. The chain recombines TRBV4-3 with TRBJ2-7, with 8 positions matching TRBD2. CDR3 in amino acids: CASSQGTSGFYEQYF. The CDR3, as DNA: TGCGCCAGCAGCCAAGGCACTAGCGGTTTCTACGAGCAGTACTTC.